Each of the 20 T cell receptor beta chains below was sequenced from the same sample in a study of CD8 T cells in ankylosing spondylitis. No antigen is known for these receptors. MiXCR was run by TCRdb on the 5' RACE reads, yielding one entry per CDR3 protein. The repertoire holds approximately 540,000 distinct CDR3 sequences, roughly 12% seen once, with about 6.5% in the top ten. Study findings and constraints: Seemingly distinctive of ankylosing spondylitis blood was a TCR beta motif formed by eight highly homologous variants.

The sequencing input was blood, either unsorted or a sorted T cell fraction (not recorded which). All receptors come from a male donor with ankylosing spondylitis.

With regard to this clonotype: Sequence at one end of the junction differs from germline and may be a read error. The V gene is TRBV4-1, the J gene TRBJ1-4, with D perhaps matching TRBD1 (5 bases). Germline CDR1 and CDR2: MGHRA and YSYEKL. The CDR3 length is 16 residues. This CDR3 is CASSQDPGAQGEKPFF. In DNA, the CDR3 is TGCGCCAGCAGCCAAGATCCCGGGGCCCAGGGTGAAAAACCGTTTTTT.

This clonotype was seen a few times. The CDR3 DNA reads TGTGCCAGCAGCTTTATATCGGAGCAGTTCTTC. It encodes CASSFISEQFF. The V gene is TRBV11-2, the J gene TRBJ2-1; D is ambiguous. The germline V gene encodes CDR1 SGHAT and CDR2 FQNNGV. This CDR3 spans 11 amino acids. The V and J ends lost 3 bases and 10 bases respectively, with 7 bases between them.

The chain uses TRBV12-3 or TRBV12-4 and TRBJ2-3, with 10 nucleotides matching TRBD1. Trimming cost V 11 bases and J 2 bases; bases outside gene matches: 19. The CDR3 covers 18 residues. In DNA, the CDR3 is TGTGCCTTCAGTTTCCTCTTCGACAGGGGGCTTCCCACAGATACGCAGTATTTT. Protein product: CAFSFLFDRGLPTDTQYF.

The J gene is TRBJ2-7, the V gene TRBV28; D possibly uses TRBD1 or TRBD2 (7 bases each). Germline CDR1 MDHEN, CDR2 SYDVKM. The CDR3 extends over 13 amino acids. The germline V and J ends were trimmed by 5 bases and 7 bases, with 15 bases remaining between them. CDR3 nucleotide sequence: TGTGCCAGCAGTCAGGGGGGGGAAGGGGAGCAGTACTTC. It specifies CASSQGGEGEQYF.

This clonotype was counted ten times or more. The V and J genes are TRBV5-6 and TRBJ2-1; no reliable D call. Germline loops: CDR1 SGHDT, CDR2 YYEEEE. The V end was cut by 8 bases, the J end by 0 bases, with 12 bases between. The CDR3 spans 14 residues. Here the CDR3 reads CARGGPSSYNEQFF. As DNA, the CDR3 is TGTGCCAGAGGTGGTCCGAGCTCCTACAATGAGCAGTTCTTC.

This clonotype was detected only a few times. V and J are TRBV24-1 and TRBJ2-5; 7 positions agree with TRBD2. The CDR3 extends over 15 amino acids. V lost 7 bases to trimming and J lost 0 bases; unmatched junction nucleotides: 7. Per germline, CDR1 KGHDR and CDR2 SFDVKD. The CDR3 DNA reads as TGTGCCACCAGATCCTCCGGGGGGTACCAAGAGACCCAGTACTTC. This gives the protein CATRSSGGYQETQYF.

This clonotype has a count of ten or more. This chain joins TRBV4-2 and TRBJ2-1; the match to TRBD1 covers 7 bases. V was pared by 0 bases and J by 4 bases, with 6 bases of the junction left unmatched. The CDR3 has 16 amino acids. Germline V gene data show CDR1 as LGHNA and CDR2 as YNFKEQ. CDR3 amino acids: CASSQDQRQGYNEQFF. The CDR3 region has the DNA TGTGCCAGCAGCCAAGATCAGAGACAGGGTTACAATGAGCAGTTCTTC.

There are a few counts of this clonotype. The chain links TRBV3-1 to TRBJ2-1; D is perhaps TRBD1 (6 bases). Germline CDR1 is LGHDT and CDR2 is YNNKEL (reference sequence). The CDR3 consists of 11 residues. V was pared by 6 bases and J by 9 bases, with 9 bases between. Written as DNA, the CDR3 is TGTGCCAGCAGAGAACAGGGTGAGCAGTTCTTC. As protein: CASREQGEQFF.

The genes are TRBV29-1 and TRBJ1-1; D perhaps matches TRBD1 (5 bases). This CDR3 contains 12 residues. The V gene lost 6 bases and the J gene lost 6 bases, with 14 bases spanning the gap. The germline V gene has CDR1 SQVTM and CDR2 ANQGSEA. Here the CDR3 DNA reads TGCAGCGTCCCCGGGGGGATTGCTGAAGCTTTCTTT. Amino acids: CSVPGGIAEAFF.

J is TRBJ1-5 and V is TRBV29-1; possible D gene TRBD1, 6 bases. V was shortened by 6 bases and J by 0 bases, with 36 bases between the two germline ends. The CDR3 spans 22 residues. Germline V gene data show CDR1 as SQVTM and CDR2 as ANQGSEA. CDR3 region: CSVLPHYRAPRWEEYSNQPQHF. In DNA, the CDR3 is TGCAGCGTCCTACCACATTACAGGGCTCCCCGCTGGGAAGAATATAGCAATCAGCCCCAGCATTTT.

The sample holds a few counts of this clonotype. The rearrangement uses TRBV5-1 and TRBJ1-1; possibly TRBD1 for D (6 bases). Between the trimmed V and J ends, which lost 0 bases and 1 base, there was a span of 10 bases. CDR3 size: 15 residues. Germline V gene sequence: CDR1 SGHRS, CDR2 YFSETQ. The CDR3 region is CASSLVKGGNTEAFF. CDR3 DNA sequence: TGCGCCAGCAGCTTGGTGAAGGGGGGGAACACTGAAGCTTTCTTT.

V gene TRBV25-1 combines with J gene TRBJ2-7; D remains unclear. V shed 4 bases and J shed 2 bases, with 15 bases lying between them. The CDR3 loop spans 15 amino acids. Germline CDR1 MGHDK, CDR2 SYGVNS. The CDR3 loop reads CASSVLGSPTYEQYF. The CDR3 DNA sequence: TGTGCCAGCAGTGTTTTGGGCAGCCCGACCTACGAGCAGTACTTC.

This sequence joins TRBV11-3 and TRBJ2-1, with 11 positions matching TRBD2. This CDR3 region has 15 residues. The germline gives CDR1 SGHNT, CDR2 YENEEA. V shed 5 bases, J shed 5 bases, and the junction held 5 bases outside the gene matches. CDR3 in amino acids: CASSPQGLADNEQFF. CDR3 coding DNA: TGTGCCAGCAGCCCCCAGGGACTAGCGGACAATGAGCAGTTCTTC.

Only a few counts were recorded for this clonotype. The chain uses TRBV7-8 and TRBJ1-3, with TRBD1 identical over 7 bases. J lost 3 bases, V lost 2 bases, and 7 bases had no gene match. Germline V lookup: CDR1 SGHVS, CDR2 FQNEAQ. This CDR3 spans 16 amino acids. The CDR3 DNA reads as TGTGCCAGCAGCTTAAAACAGGGGAATTTTGGAAACACCATATATTTT. As protein: CASSLKQGNFGNTIYF.

This clonotype was found a few times. The chain combines TRBV20-1 with TRBJ1-5, with 10 bases matching TRBD1. V gave up 3 bases and J gave up 0 bases; unmatched junction bases: 5. CDR1 is DFQATT, CDR2 SNEGSKA, per germline (reference sequence). CDR3 length equals 16 residues. Here the CDR3 reads CSARLTGGNSNQPQHF. The CDR3 nucleotides are TGCAGTGCTAGGCTGACAGGGGGCAATAGCAATCAGCCCCAGCATTTT.

The rearrangement joins TRBV6-6 to TRBJ1-1; D might be TRBD1 (5 bases). Deletions cut 6 bases from V and 11 bases from J, with 16 bases between. Per the germline V gene, CDR1 is MNHNY and CDR2 is SVGAGI (reference sequence). The CDR3 is 12 amino acids. CDR3 sequence reads: CASRGDLERAFF. The CDR3 DNA is TGTGCCAGCAGGGGGGACCTTGAGCGGGCTTTCTTT.

This clonotype was detected a few times. The chain links TRBV11-2 to TRBJ2-6, with D unresolved. Germline CDR1 is SGHAT and CDR2 is FQNNGV. Trimming left V 3 bases short and J 4 bases short, with 7 bases between. This CDR3 has 14 residues. The CDR3 protein is CASSFNSGANVLTF. CDR3 coding DNA: TGTGCCAGCAGCTTCAACTCCGGGGCCAACGTCCTGACTTTC.

This clonotype has at least ten counts. The CDR3 protein is CSVVPSDTDTQYF. The CDR3 DNA reads TGCAGCGTTGTCCCTAGCGACACAGATACGCAGTATTTT. The chain employs TRBV29-1 and TRBJ2-3, with D perhaps matching TRBD2 (6 bases). Trimming left V 4 bases short and J 2 bases short, with 10 bases between. The CDR3 consists of 13 residues. The germline V gene encodes CDR1 SQVTM and CDR2 ANQGSEA.

V is TRBV4-1 and J is TRBJ1-6; D is possibly TRBD1 (5 bases). The CDR3 has 14 amino acids. V was cut by 0 bases and J by 17 bases, with 17 bases left in between. In germline, CDR1 is MGHRA, CDR2 YSYEKL. The CDR3 coding sequence is TGCGCCAGCAGCCAAGATGAGGCAAGGGGCTCAATCCACTTT. Residues: CASSQDEARGSIHF.

This clonotype has a handful of counts. V is TRBV2 and J is TRBJ2-1; D ambiguous. The V and J ends lost 5 bases and 6 bases respectively, with 11 bases between them. The CDR3 consists of 13 residues. Germline loops: CDR1 SNHLY, CDR2 FYNNEI. For the CDR3, the DNA is TGTGCCAGCAGTCGTATTGGGGTCAATGAGCAGTTCTTC. Its translation: CASSRIGVNEQFF.